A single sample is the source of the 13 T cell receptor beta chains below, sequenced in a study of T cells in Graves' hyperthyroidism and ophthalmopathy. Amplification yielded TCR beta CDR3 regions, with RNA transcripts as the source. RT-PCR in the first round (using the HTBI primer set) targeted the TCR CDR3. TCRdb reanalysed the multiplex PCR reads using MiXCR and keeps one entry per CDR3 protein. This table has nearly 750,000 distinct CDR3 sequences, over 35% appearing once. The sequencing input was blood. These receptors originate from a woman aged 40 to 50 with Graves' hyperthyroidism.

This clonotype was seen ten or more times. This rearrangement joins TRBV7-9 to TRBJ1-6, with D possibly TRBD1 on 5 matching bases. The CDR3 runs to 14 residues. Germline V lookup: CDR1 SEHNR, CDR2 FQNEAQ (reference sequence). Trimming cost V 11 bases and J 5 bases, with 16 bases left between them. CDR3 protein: CAGQGTDHNSPLHF. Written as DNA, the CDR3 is TGTGCCGGGCAAGGGACCGATCATAATTCACCCCTCCACTTT.

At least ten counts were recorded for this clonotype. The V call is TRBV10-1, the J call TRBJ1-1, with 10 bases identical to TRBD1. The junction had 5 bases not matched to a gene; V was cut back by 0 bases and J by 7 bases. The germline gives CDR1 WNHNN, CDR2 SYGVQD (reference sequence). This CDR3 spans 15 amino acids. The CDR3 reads CASSESGTGANEAFF. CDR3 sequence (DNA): TGCGCCAGCAGTGAGTCCGGGACAGGGGCGAATGAAGCTTTCTTT.

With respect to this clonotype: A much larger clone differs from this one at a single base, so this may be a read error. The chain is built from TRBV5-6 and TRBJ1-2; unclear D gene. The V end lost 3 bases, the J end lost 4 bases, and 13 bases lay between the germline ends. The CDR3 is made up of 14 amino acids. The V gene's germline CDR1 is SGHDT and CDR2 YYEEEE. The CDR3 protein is CASSSGSPTYGYTF. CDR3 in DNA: TGTGCCAGCAGCTCAGGAAGTCCGACCTATGGCTACACCTTC.

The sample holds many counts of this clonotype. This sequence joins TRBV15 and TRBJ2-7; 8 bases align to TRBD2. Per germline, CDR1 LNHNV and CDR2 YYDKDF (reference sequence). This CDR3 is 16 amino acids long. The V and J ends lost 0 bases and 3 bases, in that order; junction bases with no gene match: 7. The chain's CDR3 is CATSRESGGGIYEQYF. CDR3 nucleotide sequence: TGTGCCACCAGCAGAGAAAGCGGCGGGGGGATCTACGAGCAGTACTTC.

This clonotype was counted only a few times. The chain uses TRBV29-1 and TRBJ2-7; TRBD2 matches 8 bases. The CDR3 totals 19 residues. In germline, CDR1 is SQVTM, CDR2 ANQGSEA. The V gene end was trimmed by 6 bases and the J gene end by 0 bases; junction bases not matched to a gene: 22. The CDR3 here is CSVSMQQGIGRASSYEQYF. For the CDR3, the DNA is TGCAGCGTCTCAATGCAACAGGGAATCGGGAGGGCCTCCTCCTACGAGCAGTACTTC.

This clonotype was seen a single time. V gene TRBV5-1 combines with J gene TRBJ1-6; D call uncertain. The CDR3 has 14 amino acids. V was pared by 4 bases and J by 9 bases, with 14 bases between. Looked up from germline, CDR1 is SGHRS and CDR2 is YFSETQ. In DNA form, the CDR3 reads TGCGCCAGCAGCCTGACGGCGAAAGGTTCACCCCTCCACTTT. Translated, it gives CASSLTAKGSPLHF.

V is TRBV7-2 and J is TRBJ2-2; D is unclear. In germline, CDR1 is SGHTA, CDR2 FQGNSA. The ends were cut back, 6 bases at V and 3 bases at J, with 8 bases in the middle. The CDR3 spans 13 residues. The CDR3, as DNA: TGTGCCAGCAGATTTACTTACACCGGGGAGCTGTTTTTT. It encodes CASRFTYTGELFF.

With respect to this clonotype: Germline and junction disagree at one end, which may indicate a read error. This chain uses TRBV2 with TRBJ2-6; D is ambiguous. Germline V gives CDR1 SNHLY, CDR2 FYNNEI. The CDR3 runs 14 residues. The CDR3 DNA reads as TGTGCCAGCATCCTGGAGACTGGGGACAACGTCCTGACTTTC. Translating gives CASILETGDNVLTF.

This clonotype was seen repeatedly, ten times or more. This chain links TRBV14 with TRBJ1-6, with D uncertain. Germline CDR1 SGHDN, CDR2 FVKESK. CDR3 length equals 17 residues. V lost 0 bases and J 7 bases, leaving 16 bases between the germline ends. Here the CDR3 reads CASSQDQYSRRNSPLHF. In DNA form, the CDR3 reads TGTGCCAGCAGCCAAGATCAATACAGCCGACGAAATTCACCCCTCCACTTT.

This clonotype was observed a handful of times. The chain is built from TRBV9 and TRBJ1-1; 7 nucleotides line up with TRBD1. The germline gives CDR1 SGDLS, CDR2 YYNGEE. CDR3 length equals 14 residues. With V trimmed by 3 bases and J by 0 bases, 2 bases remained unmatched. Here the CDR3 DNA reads TGTGCCAGCAGCGCGGGACAGTTGAACACTGAAGCTTTCTTT. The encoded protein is CASSAGQLNTEAFF.

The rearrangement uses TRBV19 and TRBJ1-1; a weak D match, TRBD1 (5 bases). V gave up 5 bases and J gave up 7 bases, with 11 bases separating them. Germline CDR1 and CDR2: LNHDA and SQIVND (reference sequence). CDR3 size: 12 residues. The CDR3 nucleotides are TGTGCCAGTAGTCCGGCTGGGGGTGAAGCTTTCTTT. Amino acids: CASSPAGGEAFF.

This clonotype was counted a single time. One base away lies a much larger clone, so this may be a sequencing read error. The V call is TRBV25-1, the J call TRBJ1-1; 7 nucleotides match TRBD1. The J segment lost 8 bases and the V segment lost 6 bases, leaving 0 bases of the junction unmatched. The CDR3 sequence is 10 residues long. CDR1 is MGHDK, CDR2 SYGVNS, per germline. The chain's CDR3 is CASSRGEAFF. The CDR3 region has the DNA TGTGCCAGCAGCAGGGGGGAAGCTTTCTTT.

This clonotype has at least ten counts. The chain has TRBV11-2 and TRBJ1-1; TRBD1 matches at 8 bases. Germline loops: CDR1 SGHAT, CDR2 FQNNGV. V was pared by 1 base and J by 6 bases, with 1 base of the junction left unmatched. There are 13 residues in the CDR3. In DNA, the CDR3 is TGTGCCAGCAGCTTAGCAGGGGGCGCTGAAGCTTTCTTT. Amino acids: CASSLAGGAEAFF.